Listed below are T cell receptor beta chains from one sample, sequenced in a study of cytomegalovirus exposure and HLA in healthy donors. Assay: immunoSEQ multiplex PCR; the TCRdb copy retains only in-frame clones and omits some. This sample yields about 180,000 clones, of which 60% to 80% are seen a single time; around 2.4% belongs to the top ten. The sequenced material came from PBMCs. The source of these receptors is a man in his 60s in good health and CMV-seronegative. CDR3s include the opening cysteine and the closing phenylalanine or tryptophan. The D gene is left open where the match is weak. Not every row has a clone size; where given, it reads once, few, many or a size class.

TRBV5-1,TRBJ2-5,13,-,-,CASSTDPQETQYF,TGCGCCAGCAGCACAGACCCCCAAGAGACCCAGTACTTC
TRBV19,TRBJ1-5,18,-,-,CASSWPGSPDFSNQPQHF,TGTGCCAGTAGCTGGCCGGGGTCCCCAGACTTTAGCAATCAGCCCCAGCATTTT
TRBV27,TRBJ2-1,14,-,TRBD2,CASSVGGLRREQFF,TGTGCCAGCAGTGTTGGGGGACTACGGCGTGAGCAGTTCTTC
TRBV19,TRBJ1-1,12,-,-,CATGTLNTEAFF,TGTGCCACCGGGACTTTGAACACTGAAGCTTTCTTT
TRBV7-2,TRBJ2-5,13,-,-,CASNVNLQETQYF,TGTGCCAGCAATGTTAATTTACAAGAGACCCAGTACTTC
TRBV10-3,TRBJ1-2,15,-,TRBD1,CAISSIGQGTYGYTF,TGTGCCATCAGCTCGATAGGACAGGGAACCTATGGCTACACCTTC
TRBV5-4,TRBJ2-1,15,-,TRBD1,CASSIDRGTYNEQFF,TGTGCCAGCAGCATAGACAGGGGGACCTACAATGAGCAGTTCTTC
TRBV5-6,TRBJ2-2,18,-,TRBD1,CASSFFARGLPNTGELFF,TGTGCCAGCAGCTTTTTCGCCAGGGGGCTACCGAACACCGGGGAGCTGTTTTTT
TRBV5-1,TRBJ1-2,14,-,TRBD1,CASSSQGLGYGYTF,TGCGCCAGCAGCTCACAGGGGTTGGGCTATGGCTACACCTTC
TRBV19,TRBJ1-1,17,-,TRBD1,CASSRGLTGTGDSEAFF,TGTGCCAGTAGCCGCGGATTGACCGGGACAGGAGACTCTGAAGCTTTCTTT
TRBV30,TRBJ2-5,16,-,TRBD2,CAWSVMSGGPWETQYF,TGTGCCTGGAGTGTTATGAGCGGGGGCCCTTGGGAGACCCAGTACTTC
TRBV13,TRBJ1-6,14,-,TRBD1,CASSRDSNNSPLHF,TGTGCCAGCAGCCGGGACAGCAATAATTCACCCCTCCACTTT
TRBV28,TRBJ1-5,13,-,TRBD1,CASRTGWGQPQHF,TGTGCCAGCCGGACAGGGTGGGGTCAGCCCCAGCATTTT
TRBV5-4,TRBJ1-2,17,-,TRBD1,CASSLAWTGSLRGGYTF,TGTGCCAGCAGCTTGGCGTGGACAGGGTCCTTACGGGGTGGCTACACCTTC
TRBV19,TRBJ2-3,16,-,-,CASSIKGPMRTDTQYF,TGTGCCAGTAGTATTAAGGGGCCAATGAGGACAGATACGCAGTATTTT
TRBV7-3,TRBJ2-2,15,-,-,CASSAGQTLTGELFF,TGTGCCAGCAGCGCGGGACAGACTCTCACCGGGGAGCTGTTTTTT
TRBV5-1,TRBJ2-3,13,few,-,CASSLGALDTQYF,TGCGCCAGCAGCCTAGGGGCTCTAGATACGCAGTATTTT
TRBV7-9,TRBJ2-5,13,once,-,CASSFPYQETQYF,TGTGCCAGCAGCTTCCCGTACCAAGAGACCCAGTACTTC
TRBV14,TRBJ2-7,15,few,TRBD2,CASSPLAGGSYEQYF,TGTGCCAGCAGCCCCCTAGCGGGAGGCTCCTACGAGCAGTACTTC
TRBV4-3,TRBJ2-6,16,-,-,CASSQEGGVRANVLTF,TGCGCCAGCAGCCAAGAGGGCGGGGTCAGGGCCAACGTCCTGACTTTC
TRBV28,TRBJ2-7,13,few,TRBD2,CPHYSGRVREQYF,TGTCCTCATTATAGCGGGAGGGTAAGAGAGCAGTACTTC
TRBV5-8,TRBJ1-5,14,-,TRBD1,CASSFRGTDQPQNF,TGTGCCAGCAGCTTCCGGGGGACAGATCAGCCCCAGAATTTT
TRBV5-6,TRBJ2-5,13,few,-,CASRHLTGETQYF,TGTGCCAGCAGGCACCTGACGGGAGAGACCCAGTACTTC
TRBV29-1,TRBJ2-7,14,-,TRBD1,CSVYLGQGGYEQYF,TGCAGCGTTTATTTGGGACAGGGGGGCTACGAGCAGTACTTC
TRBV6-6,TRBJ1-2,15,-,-,CASSISRDKGNGYTF,TGTGCCAGCAGTATAAGCCGGGACAAAGGAAATGGCTACACCTTC
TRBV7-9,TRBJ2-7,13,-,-,CASREVGGGEQYF,TGTGCCAGCAGAGAGGTGGGAGGGGGCGAGCAGTACTTC
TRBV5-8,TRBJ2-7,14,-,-,CASSSGTGTYEQYF,TGTGCCAGCAGCTCCGGGACTGGAACCTACGAGCAGTACTTC
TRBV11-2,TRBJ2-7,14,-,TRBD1,CASRASGGPYEQYF,TGTGCCAGCAGGGCCTCAGGGGGTCCCTACGAGCAGTACTTC
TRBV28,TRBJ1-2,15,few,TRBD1,CASSWTGRSAYGYTF,TGTGCCAGCAGCTGGACAGGCCGGTCTGCCTATGGCTACACCTTC
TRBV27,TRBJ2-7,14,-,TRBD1,CASSGTAFTYEQYF,TGTGCCAGCAGTGGGACAGCGTTTACCTACGAGCAGTACTTC
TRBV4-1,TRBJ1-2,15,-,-,CASSQGGGDLRGYTF,TGCGCCAGCAGCCAAGGCGGGGGGGACCTTAGAGGCTACACCTTC
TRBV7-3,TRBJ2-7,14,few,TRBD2,CASSSSGNSYEQYF,TGTGCCAGCAGCTCGAGCGGGAACTCCTACGAGCAGTACTTC
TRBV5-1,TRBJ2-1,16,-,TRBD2,CASSFGRRASYNEQFF,TGCGCCAGCAGCTTCGGGAGGAGGGCGTCTTACAATGAGCAGTTCTTC
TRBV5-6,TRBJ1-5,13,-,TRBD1,CASSSDRDGPQHF,TGTGCCAGCAGCTCAGACAGGGACGGACCCCAGCATTTT
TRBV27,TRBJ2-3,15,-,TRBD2,CASSRTSGSTDTQYF,TGTGCCAGCAGCCGGACTAGCGGGAGCACAGATACGCAGTATTTT
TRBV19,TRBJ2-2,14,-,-,CASSINRVGGELFF,TGTGCCAGTAGTATTAACAGGGTAGGCGGGGAGCTGTTTTTT
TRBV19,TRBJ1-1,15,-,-,CASSISPRAGTEAFF,TGTGCCAGTAGTATATCTCCCAGGGCTGGCACTGAAGCTTTCTTT
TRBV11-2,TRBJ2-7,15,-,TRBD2,CASSFSSGSWDEQYF,TGTGCCAGCAGCTTTTCTAGCGGGAGCTGGGACGAGCAGTACTTC
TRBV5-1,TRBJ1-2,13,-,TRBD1,CASSWDRDYGYTF,TGCGCCAGCAGCTGGGACAGGGACTATGGCTACACCTTC
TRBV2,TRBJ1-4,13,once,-,CASSELRVEKLFF,TGTGCCAGCAGTGAGTTAAGAGTGGAAAAACTGTTTTTT
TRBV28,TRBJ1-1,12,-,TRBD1,CASRTGGAEAFF,TGTGCCAGCAGGACAGGGGGCGCTGAAGCTTTCTTT
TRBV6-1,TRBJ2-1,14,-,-,CASSFDRPYNEQFF,TGTGCCAGCAGTTTTGACAGGCCTTACAATGAGCAGTTCTTC
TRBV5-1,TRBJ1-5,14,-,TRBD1,CASSSGDRIQPQHF,TGCGCCAGCAGCTCGGGGGACAGGATTCAGCCCCAGCATTTT
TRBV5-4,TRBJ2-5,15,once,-,CASSLVQAGGVTQYF,TGTGCCAGCAGCTTGGTACAGGCCGGTGGAGTGACCCAGTACTTC
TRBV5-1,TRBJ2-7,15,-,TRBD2,CASSRSGGSSYEQYF,TGCGCCAGCAGCCGGTCGGGCGGGAGCTCCTACGAGCAGTACTTC
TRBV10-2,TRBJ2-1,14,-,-,CASRGQGPYNEQFF,TGCGCCAGCAGGGGGCAGGGCCCCTACAATGAGCAGTTCTTC
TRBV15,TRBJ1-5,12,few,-,CATSGVGQPQHF,TGTGCCACCAGCGGAGTCGGGCAGCCCCAGCATTTT
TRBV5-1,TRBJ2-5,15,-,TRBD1,CASSDIGQGEETQYF,TGCGCCAGCAGCGACATAGGGCAGGGGGAAGAGACCCAGTACTTC
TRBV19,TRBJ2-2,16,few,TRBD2,CASSTTSGGGTGELFF,TGTGCCAGTAGTACAACTAGCGGAGGGGGAACCGGGGAGCTGTTTTTT
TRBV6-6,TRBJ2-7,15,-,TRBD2,CASTDGLAGIYEQYF,TGTGCCAGCACCGACGGACTAGCGGGCATCTACGAGCAGTACTTC
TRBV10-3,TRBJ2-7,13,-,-,CAIRGDGGYEQYF,TGTGCCATCAGGGGGGACGGGGGCTACGAGCAGTACTTC
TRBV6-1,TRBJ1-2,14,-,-,CASSEVDRTYGYTF,TGTGCCAGCAGTGAAGTCGACAGAACCTATGGCTACACCTTC
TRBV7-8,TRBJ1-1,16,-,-,CASSPLDPGANTEAFF,TGTGCCAGCAGTCCGCTCGACCCAGGCGCTAACACTGAAGCTTTCTTT
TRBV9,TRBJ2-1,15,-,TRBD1,CASSVGTGNYNEQFF,TGTGCCAGCAGCGTAGGGACAGGGAATTACAATGAGCAGTTCTTC
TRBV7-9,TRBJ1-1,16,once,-,CASSQAGHSMNTEAFF,TGTGCCAGCAGCCAAGCCGGACACTCGATGAACACTGAAGCTTTCTTT
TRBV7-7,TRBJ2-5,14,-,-,CASSLGGGSETQYF,TGTGCTAGCAGCTTGGGGGGTGGGTCAGAGACCCAGTACTTC